This passage covers 15 T cell receptor beta chains from one sample sequenced in a study of cytomegalovirus exposure and HLA in healthy donors. This PCR relied on a set of 60 Vbeta primers and 13 Jbeta primers. Here immunoSEQ multiplex PCR was the method, and the copy in TCRdb shows in-frame clones only, minus some. The sample holds 150,000 to 160,000 clones; 82% are singletons and the top ten take about 7.1%. Input material: PBMCs. The receptor set was obtained from a woman aged 45-65 years in good health and CMV-seropositive.

The chain recombines TRBV2 with TRBJ1-4, with D unresolved. Germline CDR1 reads SNHLY; CDR2 reads FYNNEI. The V end was cut by 6 bases, the J end by 5 bases, with 10 bases between. The CDR3 is 13 amino acids. The CDR3 nucleotides are TGTGCCAGCAGGGCAGGCCGAAATGAAAAACTGTTTTTT. This translates into CASRAGRNEKLFF.

V is TRBV9 and J is TRBJ1-5; 7 positions agree with TRBD1. J gave up 4 bases and V 3 bases, and 1 base lay outside the gene matches. The germline V gene encodes CDR1 SGDLS and CDR2 YYNGEE. The CDR3 covers 13 residues. This CDR3 is CASSATGNQPQHF. The CDR3 DNA is TGTGCCAGCAGCGCGACAGGGAATCAGCCCCAGCATTTT.

A word on this clone: One junction end does not reproduce the germline sequence, and a read error may be involved. This CDR3 is CASRLETDMNTEAFF. For the CDR3, the DNA is TGCGCCAGCAGATTGGAAACAGACATGAACACTGAAGCTTTCTTT. The chain has TRBV5-1 and TRBJ1-1; the D is unclear. Germline CDR1 SGHRS, CDR2 YFSETQ. The CDR3 spans 15 residues.

With regard to this clone: One end of the junction does not line up with germline, which may come from a read error. The chain carries TRBV6-6 and TRBJ2-1; 12 nucleotides align to TRBD2. CDR1 is MNHNY and CDR2 is SVGAGI in the germline V gene (reference sequence). CDR3 length: 16 residues. Here the CDR3 reads CTSSALAGGPNNEQFF. The CDR3 region has the DNA TGTACCAGCAGTGCCCTAGCGGGGGGGCCCAATAATGAGCAGTTCTTC.

Comment on this clone: A read error may account for a junction end that differs from germline. The chain couples TRBV7-9 to TRBJ1-2, with D uncertain. The CDR3 extends over 11 amino acids. Per the germline V gene, CDR1 is SEHNR and CDR2 is FQNEAQ (reference sequence). CDR3 loop: CSSSPDYGYTF. Here the CDR3 DNA reads TGTTCCAGCAGTCCCGACTATGGCTACACCTTC.

The genes are TRBV30 and TRBJ2-1, with D unclear. Per germline, CDR1 GTSNPN and CDR2 SVGIG (reference sequence). V dropped 0 bases and J dropped 5 bases, with 11 bases sitting between them. This CDR3 has 14 amino acids. CDR3 residues: CAWSVISHDNEQFF. CDR3 nucleotides: TGTGCCTGGAGTGTAATTAGCCACGACAATGAGCAGTTCTTC.

This chain connects TRBV7-6 to TRBJ2-2; D is possibly TRBD1 (8 bases). CDR1 SGHVS and CDR2 FNYEAQ come from the germline V gene. The germline V and J ends were trimmed by 5 bases and 2 bases, with 15 bases remaining between them. The CDR3 covers 16 residues. CDR3 loop: CASSKRGQVNTGELFF. CDR3 nucleotides: TGTGCCAGCAGCAAGCGGGGACAGGTCAACACCGGGGAGCTGTTTTTT.

The chain links TRBV30 to TRBJ1-5; possible D gene TRBD1, 5 bases. This CDR3 has 16 residues. The V gene lost 1 base and the J gene lost 5 bases, with 18 bases spanning the gap. Germline-derived CDR1 and CDR2 are GTSNPN and SVGIG (reference sequence). CDR3 nucleotides: TGTGCCTGGAGTGGGGTCGCTTCCCAAGGGGATCAGCCCCAGCATTTT. Translation: CAWSGVASQGDQPQHF.

This chain links TRBV18 with TRBJ2-2; a weak D match, TRBD1 (6 bases). CDR1 and CDR2 from the germline V gene are KGHSH and LQKENI. The CDR3 loop spans 16 amino acids. V was pared by 6 bases and J by 4 bases, with 18 bases between. The CDR3 bases are TGTGCCAGCTCGCCCAGGACTGGGACAACCACCGGGGAGCTGTTTTTT. Amino acid sequence: CASSPRTGTTTGELFF. The full variable domain, in which reference TRBV18 and TRBJ2-2 provide the parts outside the CDR3, is NAGVMQNPRHLVRRRGQEARLRCSPMKGHSHVYWYRQLPEEGLKFMVYLQKENIIDESGMPKERFSAEFPKEGPSILRIQQVVRGDSAAYFCASSPRTGTTTGELFFGEGSRLTVL.

The genes are TRBV14 and TRBJ1-6; D may be TRBD1 (5 bases). V lost 1 base and J 8 bases, leaving 9 bases between the germline ends. The CDR3 extends over 14 amino acids. Germline loops: CDR1 SGHDN, CDR2 FVKESK. This chain's CDR3 is CASSQGGLYSPLHF. The CDR3 nucleotides are TGTGCCAGCAGCCAAGGGGGACTGTATTCACCCCTCCACTTT.

This clone was recorded only once. Without the conserved terminal phenylalanine or tryptophan, this CDR3 likely stems from a read error. This chain connects TRBV19 to TRBJ1-2, with 7 nucleotides matching TRBD1. The CDR3 is 17 residues long. Germline V gene data show CDR1 as LNHDA and CDR2 as SQIVND (reference sequence). The ends lost 4 bases at V and 2 bases at J; junction bases unmatched: 13. Here the CDR3 DNA reads TGTGCCAGTAGTACTCGAGACAGGGTAGGTCTCAACTATGGCTACACCCTC. This codes for CASSTRDRVGLNYGYTL.

V gene TRBV5-6 combines with J gene TRBJ2-7, with 11 bases identical to TRBD2. With 0 bases clipped from V and 4 bases from J, the junction kept 6 bases outside the gene matches. The CDR3 has 16 amino acids. Germline CDR1 reads SGHDT; CDR2 reads YYEEEE. The CDR3 reads CASSLDGTSGQYEQYF. CDR3 nucleotide sequence: TGTGCCAGCAGCTTGGATGGGACTAGCGGACAATACGAGCAGTACTTC. Using reference TRBV5-6 and TRBJ2-7 for the parts outside the CDR3, the full variable domain is DAGVTQSPTHLIKTRGQQVTLRCSPKSGHDTVSWYQQALGQGPQFIFQYYEEEERQRGNFPDRFSGHQFPNYSSELNVNALLLGDSALYLCASSLDGTSGQYEQYFGPGTRLTVT.

The chain links TRBV19 to TRBJ1-5, with D maybe TRBD1 (6 bases). The CDR3 runs to 15 residues. Trimming cost V 4 bases and J 7 bases, with 17 bases left between them. Germline lookup yields CDR1 LNHDA and CDR2 SQIVND (reference sequence). For the CDR3, the DNA is TGTGCCAGTAGTACCATCACAGGGAAGGGCCAGCCCCAGCATTTT. Its translation is CASSTITGKGQPQHF.

This clone showed up just a few times. The chain joins TRBV4-1 to TRBJ1-5, with D maybe TRBD1 (6 bases). The CDR3 contains 17 residues. Germline V gene sequence: CDR1 MGHRA, CDR2 YSYEKL. V dropped 4 bases and J dropped 4 bases, with 20 bases sitting between them. The CDR3 spells CASSPRTDAQLNQPQHF. CDR3 nucleotides: TGCGCCAGCAGCCCCCGGACAGACGCCCAGTTAAATCAGCCCCAGCATTTT.

This clone has more than one count but fewer than ten. DNA of the CDR3: TGTGCCAGCAGGCGGGAGGGCAATCAGCCCCAGCATTTT. Protein product: CASRREGNQPQHF. J is TRBJ1-5 and V is TRBV28; D is uncertain. This CDR3 spans 13 amino acids. V lost 6 bases to trimming and J lost 2 bases, with 8 bases between them. From germline, CDR1 is MDHEN and CDR2 SYDVKM.